This TCR beta chain was identified in a study of T cell changes during pregnancy in multiple sclerosis. Repertoires were generated with immunoSEQ multiplex PCR, while TCRdb's copy carries only in-frame clones and drops some. Of under 100,000 clones in the sample, 94% were seen once. CDR1 SQVTM and CDR2 ANQGSEA come from the germline V gene. V trimming: 6 bases; J trimming: 6 bases; junction bases outside the gene matches: 9. The CDR3 has 13 amino acids. The TCR originated in a female donor with multiple sclerosis, enrolled in a pregnancy study. Here the sequenced sample was peripheral blood, taken in the third trimester of pregnancy. The rearrangement joins TRBV29-1 to TRBJ1-2; the match to TRBD1 covers 8 bases. CDR3 in DNA: TGCAGCGTCGCCGGACAGGGAGGGCATGGCTACACCTTC. Translation: CSVAGQGGHGYTF.